This T cell receptor (beta chain) stems from a study of blood T cell repertoires in COVID-19. This clone was found a few times. Using immunoSEQ multiplex PCR, the repertoire was profiled, and TCRdb retains in-frame clones only, with some absent. The repertoire holds about 140,000 clones, with roughly 84% as singletons. Trimming stripped 7 bases from V and 7 bases from J, with 16 bases between. This CDR3 comprises 13 residues. Germline CDR1 and CDR2: MNHEY and SVGAGI. This TCR derives from a man in his forties or fifties with acute COVID-19. The chain combines TRBV6-5 with TRBJ1-1; D perhaps matches TRBD1 (6 bases). The sequencing input was PBMCs or T cells enriched from blood (not recorded which). CDR3 sequence: CASTYTGLGEAFF. CDR3 sequence (DNA): TGTGCCAGCACCTATACAGGGCTCGGTGAAGCTTTCTTT.